Presented here are 28 T cell receptor beta chains from one specimen sequenced in a study of T cell clonality in common variable immunodeficiency. The repertoire was sequenced with immunoSEQ multiplex PCR; TCRdb's copy has only in-frame clones and lacks some. The sample has about 34,000 clones, none seen only once; the top ten hold about 27%. No antigens are known for them. Points from the study as a whole: In common variable immunodeficiency, TCR beta chains reportedly carried fewer deletions and N-nucleotide insertions.

The sample comprised peripheral blood mononuclear cells. These receptors came from a human donor with common variable immunodeficiency.

Notes on this clone: The CDR3 goes on 3 residues after the read ends, and that part is filled in from the germline J gene. The chain combines TRBV19 with TRBJ2-4; TRBD1 aligns across 7 bases. The CDR3 covers 16 residues. V gave up 1 base and J gave up 3 bases; unmatched junction bases: 6. CDR1 and CDR2 (germline): LNHDA, SQIVND (reference sequence). The CDR3 sequence is CASSIGTGTVKNIQYF. CDR3 DNA (partial): TGTGCCAGTAGTATAGGAACCGGGACAGTCAAAAACATT.

This clone was counted many times. Coverage ceases 3 residues before the CDR3 finishes, and the germline J gene fills in the end. This chain links TRBV10-3 with TRBJ2-3; perhaps TRBD2 as D (6 bases). Germline V CDR1 and CDR2: ENHRY, SYGVKD. The CDR3 is 12 residues long. Trimming took 8 bases from V and 3 from J, leaving 9 bases between them. CDR3 region: CAISGGTDTQYF. The covered CDR3 bases are TGTGCCATCTCCGGGGGAACAGATACG.

Points on this clone: The read gets to within 3 residues of the CDR3 end, and the germline J gene fills in the rest. The V call is TRBV7-9, the J call TRBJ1-5, with D perhaps matching TRBD1 (6 bases). Trimming cost V 4 bases and J 5 bases, with 15 bases left between them. This CDR3 spans 15 amino acids. Germline CDR1 is SEHNR and CDR2 is FQNEAQ (reference sequence). CDR3 protein: CASSSQGISHQPQHF. CDR3 DNA, as far as it was read: TGTGCCAGCAGCTCCCAGGGGATCAGCCATCAGCCC.

This clone was picked up a small number of times. The read halts 3 residues ahead of the CDR3 end, with the missing end drawn from the germline J gene. V gene TRBV2 combines with J gene TRBJ2-3; 10 bases agree with TRBD2. V gave up 7 bases and J gave up 0 bases; unmatched junction bases: 7. Germline CDR1 is SNHLY and CDR2 is FYNNEI. The CDR3 runs 16 residues. The CDR3 sequence: CASMGLALVSTDTQYF. The CDR3 DNA, read in part, is TGTGCCAGCATGGGACTAGCGTTAGTTAGCACAGATACG.

In the case of this clone: The read ends 3 residues shy of where the CDR3 ends; the end is completed using the germline J gene. The chain employs TRBV30 and TRBJ1-6; D ambiguous. This CDR3 is 14 amino acids long. With 0 bases removed from V and 3 bases from J, the gap between germline ends came to 6 bases. Germline V lookup: CDR1 GTSNPN, CDR2 SVGIG (reference sequence). CDR3 DNA, as far as it was read: TGTGCCTGGAGTGTACAGAACTATAATTCACCC. This gives the protein CAWSVQNYNSP. The full CDR3 protein is CAWSVQNYNSPLHF.

This clone appeared many times. The read ends 3 residues early relative to the CDR3; the germline J gene fills the gap. V usage is TRBV19 and J usage is TRBJ2-3; possible D gene TRBD2, 6 bases. The CDR3 is made up of 14 amino acids. V was trimmed by 10 bases and J by 0 bases, leaving 14 bases between them. Germline values: CDR1 LNHDA, CDR2 SQIVND (reference sequence). The CDR3 DNA, read in part, is TGTGCCACCCGAGACGGAGGGAGCACAGATACG. Its protein product is CATRDGGSTDT. The entire CDR3 is CATRDGGSTDTQYF.

This clone was picked up a small number of times. The junction does not match germline at one end; this may be a read error. The missing CDR3 end, 3 residues past where the read stops, is filled in from the germline J gene. The chain employs TRBV7-3 and TRBJ2-3; tentative D call: TRBD2 (6 bases). Per germline, CDR1 SGHTA and CDR2 FQGTGA. This CDR3 spans 15 amino acids. The DNA read from the CDR3 is TGTACCAGCAGCGCCACCGGGACTTACACAGATACG. Translated, it gives CTSSATGTYTDT. The entire CDR3 sequence reads CTSSATGTYTDTQYF.

A word on this clone: The CDR3 goes on 3 residues after the read ends, and that part is filled in from the germline J gene. V and J are TRBV27 and TRBJ2-7; 7 bases are a match to TRBD2. J gave up 0 bases and V 4 bases, and 3 bases lay outside the gene matches. This CDR3 contains 14 residues. Germline V CDR1 and CDR2: MNHEY, SMNVEV (reference sequence). Here the CDR3 reads CASSSRTSSYEQYF. CDR3 bases read: TGTGCCAGCAGTTCTCGGACTAGCTCCTACGAG.

This clone has ten or more counts. The read stops 3 residues short of the end of the CDR3; the missing end is completed from the germline J gene. This chain joins TRBV5-1 and TRBJ1-2; D gene uncertain. The germline CDR1 and CDR2 sequences are SGHRS and YFSETQ. The CDR3 runs 12 residues. Trimming stripped 3 bases from V and 3 bases from J, with 6 bases between. The part of the CDR3 DNA that was read is TGCGCCAGCAGCTCGTCGGACTATGGC. Its protein product is CASSSSDYG. The whole CDR3 reads CASSSSDYGYTF.

This clone occurred many times. The read comes to an end 3 residues before the CDR3 does, leaving the germline J gene to fill in the end. The rearrangement links TRBV19 to TRBJ2-1; TRBD2 aligns across 9 bases. The germline V gene encodes CDR1 LNHDA and CDR2 SQIVND (reference sequence). V lost 5 bases to trimming and J lost 4 bases; unmatched junction nucleotides: 9. CDR3 length: 16 amino acids. The sequenced part of the CDR3 DNA is TGTGCCAGTAGTTCTCCCCTAGCGGGACGATACAATGAG. Its translation is CASSSPLAGRYNE. From start to end, the CDR3 is CASSSPLAGRYNEQFF.

This clone was seen at least ten times. The read stops 3 residues short of the end of the CDR3; the missing end is completed from the germline J gene. The chain links TRBV30 to TRBJ2-3, with 8 positions matching TRBD1. The CDR3 spans 14 residues. CDR1 GTSNPN and CDR2 SVGIG come from the germline V gene (reference sequence). V was pared by 1 base and J by 1 base, with 1 base of the junction left unmatched. The covered CDR3 bases are TGTGCCTGGAGTGCGGGACAGGGCACAGATACG. Its protein product is CAWSAGQGTDT. The full-length CDR3 reads as CAWSAGQGTDTQYF.

This clone was observed at least ten times. Read data end 3 residues before the CDR3 end; the end is taken from the germline J gene. The genes are TRBV5-4 and TRBJ2-1, with TRBD1 matching 7 bases. The germline CDR1 and CDR2 sequences are SGHNT and YYREEE (reference sequence). V shed 0 bases, J shed 5 bases, and the junction held 8 bases outside the gene matches. CDR3 size: 16 residues. CDR3 region: CASSLGPDRPHNEQFF. The CDR3 DNA, read in part, is TGTGCCAGCAGCTTGGGGCCGGACAGGCCCCACAATGAG.

On this clone itself: The CDR3 end falls 3 residues outside the read, so it is completed with the germline J gene. The chain has TRBV18 and TRBJ2-2; tentatively, D is TRBD1 (5 bases). Trimming removed 3 bases from V and 8 bases from J, with 10 bases in between. This CDR3 is 13 amino acids long. CDR1 KGHSH and CDR2 LQKENI come from the germline V gene. The DNA read from the CDR3 is TGTGCCAGCTCACCGACGCAGGGTGGGGAG. Protein: CASSPTQGGE. The whole CDR3 sequence reads CASSPTQGGELFF.

This clone was found a few times. The sequenced CDR3 bases are TGTGCCAGCACCTGGGACAGGTCCTACGAG. Encoded protein: CASTWDRSYE. The full CDR3 sequence reads CASTWDRSYEQYF. This sequence joins TRBV7-2 and TRBJ2-7; TRBD1 matches 8 bases. The sequenced fragment ends 3 residues before the CDR3 boundary, so the rest is inferred from the germline J gene. The CDR3 length is 13 residues. Germline-derived CDR1 and CDR2 are SGHTA and FQGNSA. J lost 1 base, V lost 7 bases, and 3 bases had no gene match.

Regarding this clone: Coverage ceases 3 residues before the CDR3 finishes, and the germline J gene fills in the end. The J gene is TRBJ2-7, the V gene TRBV5-1; D is perhaps TRBD2 (6 bases). Deletions cut 3 bases from V and 0 bases from J, with 19 bases between. The CDR3 extends over 17 amino acids. CDR1 is SGHRS and CDR2 is YFSETQ in the germline V gene. The CDR3 here is CASSSNLLAGSSYEQYF. The CDR3 DNA, read in part, is TGCGCCAGCAGCTCCAACCTCCTGGCGGGGAGCTCCTACGAG.

This clone was recorded at least ten times. The CDR3 end falls 3 residues outside the read, so it is completed with the germline J gene. The chain links TRBV10-3 to TRBJ1-4, with D possibly TRBD1 on 5 matching bases. In germline, CDR1 is ENHRY, CDR2 SYGVKD. This CDR3 contains 14 residues. Trimming took off 8 bases at V and 7 bases at J, with 17 bases between the two ends. CDR3 protein: CAIGLGGVGEKLFF. The sequenced CDR3 bases are TGTGCCATCGGTCTGGGGGGGGTTGGTGAAAAA.

This clone has ten or more counts. With the read ending 3 residues before the CDR3 end, the germline J gene is used to fill in that end. This sequence joins TRBV30 and TRBJ2-2; D is possibly TRBD1 (6 bases). Trimming took off 4 bases at V and 2 bases at J, with 8 bases between the two ends. Germline V gives CDR1 GTSNPN, CDR2 SVGIG (reference sequence). This CDR3 has 13 amino acids. The covered CDR3 bases are TGTGCCTGGACAGGGGTTAACACCGGGGAG. It codes for CAWTGVNTGE. The whole CDR3 reads CAWTGVNTGELFF.

This clone was seen a few times. The read stops 3 residues short of the end of the CDR3; the missing end is completed from the germline J gene. The rearrangement joins TRBV11-2 to TRBJ1-1; TRBD1 matches at 7 bases. Germline assignment: CDR1 SGHAT and CDR2 FQNNGV. V was clipped by 7 bases and J by 7 bases; unmatched bases: 15. The CDR3 covers 15 residues. CDR3 region: CASTGKRQGRIEAFF. The CDR3 bases that were read are TGTGCCAGCACGGGAAAACGACAGGGCCGAATTGAA.

This clone has ten or more counts. The read finishes 3 residues shy of the CDR3 end, and the germline J gene is used to complete it. This chain joins TRBV7-6 and TRBJ1-1; 9 bases line up with TRBD1. The CDR3 spans 17 residues. J was trimmed by 6 bases and V by 4 bases; bases with no gene match: 15. Germline V lookup: CDR1 SGHVS, CDR2 FNYEAQ. The part of the CDR3 DNA that was read is TGTGCCAGCAGCTCTACGTTCACAGGGGGCGCGGTCTCTGAA. This codes for CASSSTFTGGAVSE. The whole CDR3 sequence is CASSSTFTGGAVSEAFF. The entire variable domain, with the rest obtained from reference TRBV7-6 and TRBJ1-1, is as follows: GAGVSQSPRYKVTKRGQDVALRCDPISGHVSLYWYRQALGQGPEFLTYFNYEAQQDKSGLPNDRFSAERPEGSISTLTIQRTEQRDSAMYRCASSSTFTGGAVSEAFFGQGTRLTVV.

A remark on this clone: The read ends 3 residues before the CDR3 terminus; that terminus is restored from the germline J gene. The gene calls are TRBV18 and TRBJ2-5; TRBD2 agrees at 7 bases. The trim removed 6 bases at V and 1 base at J, leaving 23 bases unmatched. The CDR3 runs to 20 residues. Germline V lookup: CDR1 KGHSH, CDR2 LQKENI. The CDR3 protein is CASSSSARRAGRTTQETQYF. The part of the CDR3 DNA that was read is TGTGCCAGCTCCTCCTCTGCCCGACGAGCGGGACGGACTACCCAAGAGACC.

This clone was observed many times. The CDR3 goes on 3 residues after the read ends, and that part is filled in from the germline J gene. The genes are TRBV7-9 and TRBJ2-7; 10 bases align to TRBD2. V lost 8 bases and J lost 6; bases outside the gene matches: 7. Germline-derived CDR1 and CDR2 are SEHNR and FQNEAQ (reference sequence). The CDR3 length is 13 residues. CDR3 amino acids: CASLGLAVGEQYF. The DNA read from the CDR3 is TGTGCCAGCTTAGGACTAGCGGTTGGCGAG.

Many counts were recorded for this clone. From the germline J gene comes the end of the CDR3, since the read stops 3 residues before it. The chain links TRBV9 to TRBJ2-7; D might be TRBD1 (8 bases). Germline V gene data show CDR1 as SGDLS and CDR2 as YYNGEE. V lost 3 bases, J lost 6 bases, and 13 bases lay in between. This CDR3 contains 13 residues. The part of the CDR3 DNA that was read is TGTGCCAGCAGCGATACAGGGGGGGGCGAG. Its protein is CASSDTGGGE. The full CDR3 protein is CASSDTGGGEQYF.

This clone was picked up many times. The DNA ends 3 residues before the CDR3 does, and the rest of the CDR3 is filled in from the germline J gene. J is TRBJ2-1 and V is TRBV5-6, with D maybe TRBD1 (5 bases). Germline assignment: CDR1 SGHDT and CDR2 YYEEEE. Trimming left V 3 bases short and J 9 bases short, with 16 bases between. The CDR3 runs to 14 residues. Incomplete CDR3 DNA: TGTGCCAGCAGCTACGCCTCAGGGAAGGGTGAG. Protein sequence: CASSYASGKGE. The full CDR3 is CASSYASGKGEQFF.

This clone turned up a few times. The CDR3 goes on 3 residues after the read ends, and that part is filled in from the germline J gene. V is TRBV18 and J is TRBJ1-2, with no clear D. The CDR3 is 12 residues long. Trimming pared 6 bases from V and 5 bases from J, leaving 10 bases between. CDR1 and CDR2 (germline): KGHSH, LQKENI. The chain's CDR3 is CASSTGRYGYTF. CDR3 DNA, as far as it was read: TGTGCCAGCTCCACGGGGAGGTATGGC.

This clone was seen more than once but under ten times. Read data end 3 residues before the CDR3 end; the end is taken from the germline J gene. The chain links TRBV2 to TRBJ2-2, with D possibly being TRBD2 (7 bases). This CDR3 region has 17 residues. Trimming removed 4 bases at V and 5 bases at J, with 20 bases between. CDR1 and CDR2 from the germline V gene are SNHLY and FYNNEI. The CDR3: CASSGALGRGRTGELFF. The sequenced part of the CDR3 DNA is TGTGCCAGCAGTGGAGCCCTGGGGAGGGGGAGGACCGGGGAG.

This clone has a count of ten or more. The CDR3 extends 3 residues past the end of the read, so its final part is completed from the germline J gene. The rearrangement links TRBV19 to TRBJ1-1; 11 nucleotides line up with TRBD1. Germline CDR1 reads LNHDA; CDR2 reads SQIVND (reference sequence). Trimming took 5 bases from V and 4 from J; bases not matched to a gene: 3. The CDR3 is 14 amino acids. The CDR3 bases that were read are TGTGCCAGTAGTGCCGGGACAGGGGGCACTGAA. Translation: CASSAGTGGTE. The whole CDR3 reads CASSAGTGGTEAFF.

On this clone: The CDR3 end falls 3 residues outside the read, so it is completed with the germline J gene. This chain joins TRBV7-6 and TRBJ2-3; 7 bases map to TRBD1. After removal of 5 bases from V and 1 base from J, the junction contained 3 bases not matched to a gene. Germline V gene lookup returns CDR1 SGHVS and CDR2 FNYEAQ. There are 14 residues in the CDR3. The sequenced CDR3 bases are TGTGCCAGCAGCAGAACAGGGGGCACAGATACG. It is translated as CASSRTGGTDT. The full CDR3 is CASSRTGGTDTQYF.

Comments on this clone: The read gets to within 3 residues of the CDR3 end, and the germline J gene fills in the rest. The chain joins TRBV7-9 to TRBJ1-6; D unclear. Germline V gene sequence: CDR1 SEHNR, CDR2 FQNEAQ (reference sequence). This CDR3 comprises 13 residues. Trimming took 6 bases from V and 7 from J, leaving 10 bases between them. CDR3 bases read: TGTGCCAGCAGTCGAACTGCAAATTCACCC. Translated: CASSRTANSP. The full CDR3 is CASSRTANSPLHF.